The 26 T cell receptor beta chains in this list originate from one sample, sequenced in a study of T cell repertoires in urothelial bladder cancer. Generated by immunoSEQ multiplex PCR, the TCRdb table keeps only in-frame clones and is missing some. This sample has about 2,500 clones, with approximately 73% found just once. Specimen: bladder tissue. The receptors were gathered from a human donor with a benign inflammatory bladder lesion.

The genes are TRBV5-6 and TRBJ2-7, with a possible D match to TRBD1 (5 bases). The germline V gene encodes CDR1 SGHDT and CDR2 YYEEEE. The CDR3 contains 15 residues. The V end was cut by 1 base, the J end by 7 bases, with 18 bases between. In DNA form, the CDR3 reads TGTGCCAGCAGCTTGACAACTATAGGGGCAGGGGAGCAGTACTTC. Amino acid sequence: CASSLTTIGAGEQYF.

V usage is TRBV10-3 and J usage is TRBJ2-1; maybe TRBD2 (6 bases). CDR1 ENHRY and CDR2 SYGVKD come from the germline V gene. V dropped 8 bases and J dropped 12 bases, with 11 bases sitting between them. The CDR3 covers 10 residues. Written as DNA, the CDR3 is TGTGCCATCGGGGAGGCGGCGCAGTTCTTC. Its protein is CAIGEAAQFF.

The V and J genes are TRBV28 and TRBJ2-7; D might be TRBD2 (6 bases). CDR1 is MDHEN, CDR2 SYDVKM, per germline. Trimming pared 1 base from V and 6 bases from J, leaving 7 bases between. CDR3 length equals 12 residues. CDR3 bases: TGTGCCAGCAGTTTATACGGGGGCGAGCAGTACTTC. This gives the protein CASSLYGGEQYF.

The chain couples TRBV7-9 to TRBJ2-3, with D tentatively TRBD1 (5 bases). This CDR3 has 13 residues. Germline V gene lookup returns CDR1 SEHNR and CDR2 FQNEAQ (reference sequence). The germline V and J ends were trimmed by 8 bases and 0 bases, with 9 bases remaining between them. CDR3: CASADSSTDTQYF. The CDR3 coding sequence is TGTGCCAGCGCTGACAGTAGCACAGATACGCAGTATTTT.

The V gene is TRBV9, the J gene TRBJ2-2; D is uncertain. This CDR3 has 16 residues. The V end was cut by 0 bases, the J end by 1 base, with 10 bases between. Germline values: CDR1 SGDLS, CDR2 YYNGEE. This CDR3 reads CASSVDPHLNTGELFF. In DNA form, the CDR3 reads TGTGCCAGCAGCGTAGATCCTCATCTGAACACCGGGGAGCTGTTTTTT.

The chain joins TRBV15 to TRBJ2-3; D tentatively fits TRBD1 or TRBD2 (5 bases each). The CDR3 is 15 residues long. CDR1 LNHNV and CDR2 YYDKDF come from the germline V gene (reference sequence). Trimming removed 1 base at V and 2 bases at J, with 10 bases between. The DNA of the CDR3 is TGTGCCACCAGCAGAGGGTTGGGGGTCACAGATACGCAGTATTTT. This codes for CATSRGLGVTDTQYF.

The chain joins TRBV10-1 to TRBJ2-1; D is ambiguous. CDR1 is WNHNN and CDR2 is SYGVQD in the germline V gene (reference sequence). Trimming took off 0 bases at V and 9 bases at J, with 9 bases between the two ends. CDR3 length: 13 amino acids. The CDR3 DNA follows: TGCGCCAGCAGTGAGTCGAATAGGGTTGAGCAGTTCTTC. Translating it yields CASSESNRVEQFF.

Notes on this clone: Sequence at one end of the junction differs from germline and may be a read error. The chain carries TRBV18 and TRBJ1-3; the D gene is possibly TRBD1 (6 bases). Germline loops: CDR1 KGHSH, CDR2 LQKENI. The CDR3 runs 16 residues. The CDR3 spells CASSPITGATGNTMYF. In nucleotides, the CDR3 is TGTGCCAGCTCACCAATCACGGGGGCAACTGGAAACACCATGTATTTT.

This clone was counted a few times. V gene TRBV6-1 combines with J gene TRBJ1-1, with D possibly TRBD1 on 6 matching bases. Trimming pared 3 bases from V and 4 bases from J, leaving 12 bases between. The CDR3 sequence is 14 residues long. CDR1 MNHNS and CDR2 SASEGT come from the germline V gene. CDR3 sequence reads: CASSEKTQGTEAFF. For the CDR3, the DNA is TGTGCCAGCAGTGAGAAGACACAGGGCACTGAAGCTTTCTTT.

V gene TRBV7-8 combines with J gene TRBJ2-3; 7 bases map to TRBD2. V was pared by 5 bases and J by 1 base, with 3 bases of the junction left unmatched. Germline assignment: CDR1 SGHVS and CDR2 FQNEAQ. The CDR3 length is 14 residues. CDR3 bases: TGTGCCAGCAGCCCTAGCGGTCGCACAGATACGCAGTATTTT. Amino acids: CASSPSGRTDTQYF.

CDR3 protein: CASSEGTGGGNEQFF. In DNA, the CDR3 is TGTGCCAGCAGTGAAGGGACAGGGGGGGGCAATGAGCAGTTCTTC. The V and J genes are TRBV6-1 and TRBJ2-1; TRBD1 aligns across 10 bases. J gave up 6 bases and V 1 base, and 3 bases lay outside the gene matches. The CDR3 has 15 amino acids. Per the germline V gene, CDR1 is MNHNS and CDR2 is SASEGT.

With regard to this clone: Other DNA sequences within the sample encode an identical CDR3. J is TRBJ1-2 and V is TRBV29-1; D remains unclear. Per germline, CDR1 SQVTM and CDR2 ANQGSEA. The CDR3 runs to 11 residues. The V and J ends lost 4 bases and 8 bases respectively, with 11 bases between them. In nucleotides, the CDR3 is TGCAGCGTTGTTGGTGGGAGCGGCTACACCTTC. Its protein is CSVVGGSGYTF.

The gene calls are TRBV18 and TRBJ2-5, with 9 bases that match TRBD1. Losses at the gene ends were 3 bases for V and 4 bases for J; bases not matched to a gene: 6. Looked up from germline, CDR1 is KGHSH and CDR2 is LQKENI. The CDR3 spans 15 residues. This CDR3 is CASSPADRGRETQYF. DNA of the CDR3: TGTGCCAGCTCACCTGCGGACAGGGGACGAGAGACCCAGTACTTC.

By sample fraction, this clone is large. This chain connects TRBV11-2 to TRBJ2-1; 7 bases are shared with TRBD1. V trimming: 2 bases; J trimming: 9 bases; junction bases outside the gene matches: 1. Germline CDR1 is SGHAT and CDR2 is FQNNGV. The CDR3 sequence is 12 residues long. This CDR3 reads CASSLRTGEQFF. The CDR3 DNA is TGTGCCAGCAGCTTACGGACAGGTGAGCAGTTCTTC. Full variable domain (remainder filled in from reference TRBV11-2 and TRBJ2-1): EAGVAQSPRYKIIEKRQSVAFWCNPISGHATLYWYQQILGQGPKLLIQFQNNGVVDDSQLPKDRFSAERLKGVDSTLKIQPAKLEDSAVYLCASSLRTGEQFFGPGTRLTVL.

V gene TRBV11-2 combines with J gene TRBJ2-3, with D possibly TRBD2 on 6 matching bases. Germline assignment: CDR1 SGHAT and CDR2 FQNNGV. CDR3 size: 15 residues. Trimming took 0 bases from V and 2 from J, leaving 9 bases between them. CDR3 amino acids: CASSLELASTDTQYF. CDR3 bases: TGTGCCAGCAGCTTAGAACTAGCCTCCACAGATACGCAGTATTTT.

In its sample, this clone ranks as large. This chain links TRBV4-1 with TRBJ2-7; D ambiguous. This CDR3 has 13 amino acids. V lost 3 bases and J lost 2, with 8 bases in between. Germline V lookup: CDR1 MGHRA, CDR2 YSYEKL. Written as DNA, the CDR3 is TGCGCCAGCAGCCATGCAAGCACCTACGAGCAGTACTTC. Residues: CASSHASTYEQYF.

This rearrangement joins TRBV30 to TRBJ2-2, with D perhaps matching TRBD1 (7 bases). The CDR3 consists of 16 residues. CDR1 GTSNPN and CDR2 SVGIG come from the germline V gene (reference sequence). V was trimmed by 0 bases and J by 4 bases, leaving 15 bases between them. The chain's CDR3 is CAWSVRGLAFTGELFF. The CDR3 nucleotides read TGTGCCTGGAGTGTAAGGGGGCTAGCGTTCACCGGGGAGCTGTTTTTT.

V usage is TRBV6-1 and J usage is TRBJ2-1; D is ambiguous. CDR1 and CDR2 (germline): MNHNS, SASEGT. The length of the CDR3 is 13 residues. The germline V and J ends were trimmed by 6 bases and 5 bases, with 11 bases remaining between them. The CDR3 region has the DNA TGTGCCAGCAGCTTAGGACGGAACAATGAGCAGTTCTTC. Residues: CASSLGRNNEQFF.

The J gene is TRBJ2-2, the V gene TRBV6-4; possible D gene TRBD1, 5 bases. Trimming pared 6 bases from V and 6 bases from J, leaving 23 bases between. The CDR3 is 17 residues long. Looked up from germline, CDR1 is MRHNA and CDR2 is SNTAGT. CDR3 region: CASRKNSGNTAAGELFF. DNA for the CDR3: TGTGCCAGCAGAAAGAATTCAGGGAATACGGCCGCCGGGGAGCTGTTTTTT.

The gene calls are TRBV7-2 and TRBJ2-2, with a possible D match to TRBD2 (6 bases). The germline V gene has CDR1 SGHTA and CDR2 FQGNSA. The CDR3 contains 18 residues. With 1 base removed from V and 1 base from J, the gap between germline ends came to 16 bases. CDR3 region: CASSLDRIADLNTGELFF. In DNA form, the CDR3 reads TGTGCCAGCAGCTTAGATCGGATAGCGGACCTGAACACCGGGGAGCTGTTTTTT.

By sample share, this clone is large. The chain couples TRBV5-6 to TRBJ1-3; D not certain. CDR3 length: 12 amino acids. Germline V lookup: CDR1 SGHDT, CDR2 YYEEEE. V lost 0 bases to trimming and J lost 4 bases, with 2 bases between them. This CDR3 is CASSLGGNTIYF. CDR3 DNA sequence: TGTGCCAGCAGCTTGGGGGGAAACACCATATATTTT. The whole variable domain, remainder taken from reference TRBV5-6 and TRBJ1-3, is DAGVTQSPTHLIKTRGQQVTLRCSPKSGHDTVSWYQQALGQGPQFIFQYYEEEERQRGNFPDRFSGHQFPNYSSELNVNALLLGDSALYLCASSLGGNTIYFGEGSWLTVV.

This clone is termed large. The gene calls are TRBV6-5 and TRBJ2-7, with D perhaps TRBD1 (6 bases). V dropped 6 bases and J dropped 2 bases, with 8 bases sitting between them. CDR1 is MNHEY and CDR2 is SVGAGI in the germline V gene. There are 12 residues in the CDR3. Here the CDR3 reads CASRQGPYEQYF. The DNA of the CDR3 is TGTGCCAGCAGACAGGGTCCCTACGAGCAGTACTTC.

V is TRBV19 and J is TRBJ2-5; a weak D match, TRBD1 (5 bases). CDR3 length: 12 residues. Between the trimmed V and J ends, which lost 3 bases and 4 bases, there was a span of 6 bases. CDR1 and CDR2 from the germline V gene are LNHDA and SQIVND (reference sequence). The CDR3 nucleotides read TGTGCCAGTAGTATTAGGGGAGAGACCCAGTACTTC. This translates into CASSIRGETQYF. The complete variable domain, with remaining parts taken from reference TRBV19 and TRBJ2-5, reads DGGITQSPKYLFRKEGQNVTLSCEQNLNHDAMYWYRQDPGQGLRLIYYSQIVNDFQKGDIAEGYSVSREKKESFPLTVTSAQKNPTAFYLCASSIRGETQYFGPGTRLLVL.

In its sample, this clone was seen a few times. V gene TRBV7-2 combines with J gene TRBJ2-5; no definite D call. From germline, CDR1 is SGHTA and CDR2 FQGNSA. The V and J ends lost 0 bases and 5 bases respectively, with 1 base between them. The length of the CDR3 is 11 residues. The DNA of the CDR3 is TGTGCCAGCAGCTTAGCGGAGACCCAGTACTTC. This codes for CASSLAETQYF.

This clone turned up a few times. The CDR3 loop reads CASSFQGTF. CDR3 bases: TGTGCCAGCAGTTTCCAGGGAACCTTC. The chain recombines TRBV27 with TRBJ1-2; a weak D match, TRBD1 (5 bases). V shed 3 bases and J shed 14 bases, with 7 bases lying between them. In germline, CDR1 is MNHEY, CDR2 SMNVEV (reference sequence). The CDR3 is made up of 9 amino acids.

The sample holds a few counts of this clone. The gene calls are TRBV6-1 and TRBJ2-7; D ambiguous. There are 11 residues in the CDR3. The V end lost 4 bases, the J end lost 5 bases, and 6 bases lay between the germline ends. Germline CDR1 MNHNS, CDR2 SASEGT. CDR3 sequence: CASSATHEQYF. The CDR3 coding sequence is TGTGCCAGCAGTGCTACCCACGAGCAGTACTTC.